This T cell receptor (beta chain) emerged from a study of response to subunit inactivated influenza vaccine. TCRdb analysed the RT-PCR reads with MiXCR anew, one entry per CDR3 protein. The sample records 500,000 to 650,000 distinct CDR3 sequences, approximately 7.7% being singletons. The length of the CDR3 is 16 residues. Deletions cut 1 base from V and 3 bases from J, with 14 bases between. In germline, CDR1 is LGHNA, CDR2 YNFKEQ. This clonotype was counted ten times or more. Its antigen is undetermined. Study outcomes and limitations: It was suggested by the authors that few new T cells are recruited by each seasonal influenza vaccination.

The receptor's source is a man between 50 and 69 years old who received an inactivated influenza vaccine. The chain couples TRBV4-2 to TRBJ2-3; perhaps TRBD2 as D (7 bases). The sequenced sample was PBMCs from blood, obtained less than 30 months after vaccination. This CDR3 is CASSQALGGGTDTQYF. CDR3 bases: TGTGCCAGCAGCCAAGCGTTAGGGGGGGGGACAGATACGCAGTATTTT.